This TCR beta chain appears in the sequencing data of a study of blood T cells in healthy people across ages. The CDR3 sequence is 14 residues long. Per the germline V gene, CDR1 is MNHEY and CDR2 is SMNVEV (reference sequence). The V gene lost 8 bases and the J gene lost 4 bases, with 18 bases spanning the gap. A second PCR, run for roughly 7 to 12 cycles, used a sample-barcoded 5' primer plus a J-beta primer mix. TCRdb processed the 5' RACE reads anew with MiXCR; each CDR3 protein has one entry. The sample records 1.8 million or so distinct CDR3 sequences, about two fifths being singletons. The rearrangement links TRBV27 to TRBJ2-7; maybe TRBD2 (6 bases). The material sequenced was blood. The origin of this receptor is a human donor in good health. CDR3 coding DNA: TGTGCCAGCCCCACCGGGGGACCGTCGTACGAGCAGTACTTC. This translates into CASPTGGPSYEQYF.